This T cell receptor (beta chain) was obtained from a study of T cell responses to AZD1222 COVID-19 vaccine. Study-level information: Second doses that came at about 4 or about 12 weeks were put together.

Germline assignment: CDR1 MGHRA and CDR2 YSYEKL. The V gene lost 4 bases and the J gene lost 3 bases, with 16 bases spanning the gap. This CDR3 contains 16 residues. Study-level findings and limits: None of the repertoires were sampled until the peak T cell response had passed. Close to half of all spike-specific TCRs reportedly target regions of the variants that are unmutated.

The repertoire was sequenced with immunoSEQ multiplex PCR; TCRdb's copy has only in-frame clones and lacks some. The sample carries some 130,000 clones, roughly 90% recorded once. With respect to this clone: Its cognate antigen is unknown.

V gene TRBV4-1 combines with J gene TRBJ1-5; D gene ambiguous. Source: peripheral blood, taken on day 0 of AZD1222 vaccination. The clonotype comes from an adult in good health. The CDR3 loop is CASSPLGTRSNQPQHF. CDR3 nucleotide sequence: TGCGCCAGCAGCCCCCTAGGCACACGATCCAATCAGCCCCAGCATTTT.